This TCR beta chain is from a study of blood T cell repertoires in COVID-19. Study details: The United States, Italy and Spain were the sources of the acute and convalescent COVID-19 samples. Sources were T cells, B-cell-depleted T cells, or PBMCs; the material itself was cDNA or gDNA.

This clone was detected only once. In the study's own analysis: Estimation of nucleated cell counts relied on the amplification of reference gene primers. This table comes from immunoSEQ multiplex PCR, and its TCRdb copy is limited to in-frame clones, with some not included. V and J calls and clone size are given by that table; D and trimming were obtained from the DNA. The repertoire holds some 50,000 clones, with 80% to 90% as singletons. Germline trimming cut 5 bases from V and 6 bases from J; bases unmatched to any gene: 8. Germline-derived CDR1 and CDR2 are LNHDA and SQIVND (reference sequence). This CDR3 comprises 14 residues.

This TCR came from a man aged 55 to 70 with acute or convalescent COVID-19. The sample consisted of peripheral blood. This chain uses TRBV19 with TRBJ1-1; 8 nucleotides agree with TRBD1. The CDR3 nucleotides read TGTGCCAGTAGTCCAGGGACAGGACGATCTGAAGCTTTCTTT. Protein: CASSPGTGRSEAFF.